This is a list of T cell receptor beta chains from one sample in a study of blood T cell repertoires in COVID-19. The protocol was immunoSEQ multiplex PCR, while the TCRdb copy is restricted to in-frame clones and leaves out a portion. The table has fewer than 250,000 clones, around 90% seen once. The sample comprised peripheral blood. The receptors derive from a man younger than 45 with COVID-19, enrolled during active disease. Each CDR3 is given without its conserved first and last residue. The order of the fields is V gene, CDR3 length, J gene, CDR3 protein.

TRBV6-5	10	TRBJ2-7	ANPDRPYEQY
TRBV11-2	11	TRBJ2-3	ASSSSHTDTQY
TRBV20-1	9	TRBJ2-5	SGRKGETQY
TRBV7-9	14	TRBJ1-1	ASSFRDRVMNTEAF
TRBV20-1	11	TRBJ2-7	SASSGGSYEQY
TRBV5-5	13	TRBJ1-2	ASSLATGGLDGYT
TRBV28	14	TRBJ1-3	ASRRQGASAGNTIY
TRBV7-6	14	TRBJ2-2	ASSLSPGGNTGELF
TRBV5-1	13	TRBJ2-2	ASSRGDANTGELF
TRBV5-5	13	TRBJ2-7	ASSFRLAVNYEQY
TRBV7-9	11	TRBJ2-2	ASGPGDTGELF
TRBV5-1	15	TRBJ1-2	ASRPEIRPGRHYGYT
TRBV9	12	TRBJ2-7	ASSPRSPSYEQY
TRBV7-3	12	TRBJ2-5	ASSVSPGGKTQY
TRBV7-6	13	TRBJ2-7	ASSLAGGPTYEQY
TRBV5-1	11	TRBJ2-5	ASSLTSGETQY
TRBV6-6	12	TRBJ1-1	ASSRTEMNTEAF
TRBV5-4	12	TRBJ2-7	ASSSSGGSYEQY
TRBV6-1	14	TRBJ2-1	ASSGPGGVSYNEQF
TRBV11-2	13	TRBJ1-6	ASSLVGVFNSPLH
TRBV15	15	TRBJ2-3	ATSRDLLAGSLDTQY
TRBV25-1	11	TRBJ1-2	ASSGRGGDGYT
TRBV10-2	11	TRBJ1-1	ASFRTGNTEAF
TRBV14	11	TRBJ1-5	ASSQGPLQPQH
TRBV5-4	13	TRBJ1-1	ASSPGQELNTEAF
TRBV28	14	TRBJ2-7	ASSPYGTIGTYEQY
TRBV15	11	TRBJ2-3	ATSRGGTDTQY
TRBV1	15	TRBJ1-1	TSSQELVFRANTEAF
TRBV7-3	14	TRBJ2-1	ASSPTNTGTSGNKF
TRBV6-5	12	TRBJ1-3	ASSYRGQGNTIY
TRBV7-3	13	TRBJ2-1	ASSLGPRVDNEQF
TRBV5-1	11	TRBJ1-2	ASSPRTSGGYT
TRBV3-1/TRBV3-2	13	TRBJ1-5	ASSQGDRDNQPQH
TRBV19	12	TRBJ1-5	ASTPTASNQPQH
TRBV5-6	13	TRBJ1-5	ASSATGTGNQPQH
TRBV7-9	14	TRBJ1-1	ASRSTGVRMNTEAF
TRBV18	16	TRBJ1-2	ASSPPQQAPLRSYGYT
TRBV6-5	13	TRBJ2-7	ASIKGASGGREQY
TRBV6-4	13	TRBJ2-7	ASSDCGELFYEQY
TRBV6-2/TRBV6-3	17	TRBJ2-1	ASSSRGLAGGISYNEQF
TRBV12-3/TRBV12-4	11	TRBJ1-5	ASTPQSNQPQH
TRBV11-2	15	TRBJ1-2	ASSHYAATDLNYGYT
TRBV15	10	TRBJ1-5	ATSRERQPQH
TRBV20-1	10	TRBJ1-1	SASGARPEAF
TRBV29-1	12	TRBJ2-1	SVGWQGAHNEQF
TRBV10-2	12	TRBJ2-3	ASSEGGSTDTQY
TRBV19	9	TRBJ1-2	ASSTSYGYT
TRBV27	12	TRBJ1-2	ASSFQGTGFGYT
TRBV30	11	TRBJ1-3	AWRTGPGNTIY
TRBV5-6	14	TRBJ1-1	ASSLYVGAMNTEAF
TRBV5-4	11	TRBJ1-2	ASSRDRAGGYT
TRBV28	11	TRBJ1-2	ASSLRGTYGYT
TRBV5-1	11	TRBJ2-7	ASSSGQGYEQY
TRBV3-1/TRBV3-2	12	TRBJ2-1	ASSAQGAYNEQF
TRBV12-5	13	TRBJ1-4	ASGLTGVENEKLF